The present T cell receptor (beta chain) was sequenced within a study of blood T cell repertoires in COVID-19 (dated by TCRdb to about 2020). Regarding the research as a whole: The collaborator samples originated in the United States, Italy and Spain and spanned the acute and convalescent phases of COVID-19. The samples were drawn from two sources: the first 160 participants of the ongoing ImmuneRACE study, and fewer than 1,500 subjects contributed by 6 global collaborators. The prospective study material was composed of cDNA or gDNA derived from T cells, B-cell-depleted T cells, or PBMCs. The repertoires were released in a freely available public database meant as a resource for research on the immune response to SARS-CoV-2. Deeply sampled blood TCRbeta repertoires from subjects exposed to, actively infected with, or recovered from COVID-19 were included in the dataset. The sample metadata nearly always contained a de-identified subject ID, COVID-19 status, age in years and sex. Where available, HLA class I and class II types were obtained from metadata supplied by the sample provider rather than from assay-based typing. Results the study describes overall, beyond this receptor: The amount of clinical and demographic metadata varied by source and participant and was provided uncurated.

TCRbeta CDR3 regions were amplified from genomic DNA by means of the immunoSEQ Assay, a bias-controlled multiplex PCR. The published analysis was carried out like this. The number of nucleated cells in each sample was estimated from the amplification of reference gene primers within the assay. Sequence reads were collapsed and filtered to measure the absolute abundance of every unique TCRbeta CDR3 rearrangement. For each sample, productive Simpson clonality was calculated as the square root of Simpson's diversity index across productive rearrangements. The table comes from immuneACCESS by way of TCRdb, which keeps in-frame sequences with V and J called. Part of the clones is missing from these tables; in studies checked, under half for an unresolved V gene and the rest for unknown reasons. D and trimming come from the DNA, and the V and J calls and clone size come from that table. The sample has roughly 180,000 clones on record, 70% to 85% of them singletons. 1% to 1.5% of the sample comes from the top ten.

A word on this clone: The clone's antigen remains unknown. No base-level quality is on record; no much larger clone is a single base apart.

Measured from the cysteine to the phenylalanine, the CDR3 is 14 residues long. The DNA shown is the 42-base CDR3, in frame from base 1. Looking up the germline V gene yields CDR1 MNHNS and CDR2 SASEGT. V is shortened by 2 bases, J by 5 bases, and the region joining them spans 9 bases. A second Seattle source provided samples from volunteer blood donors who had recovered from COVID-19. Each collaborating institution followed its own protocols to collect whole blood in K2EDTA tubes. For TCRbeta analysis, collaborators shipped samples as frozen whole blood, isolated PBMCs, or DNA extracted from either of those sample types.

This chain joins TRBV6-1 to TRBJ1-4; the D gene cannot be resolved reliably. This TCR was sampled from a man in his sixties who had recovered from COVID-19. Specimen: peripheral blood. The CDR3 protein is CASSENSPNEKLFF. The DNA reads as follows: TGTGCCAGCAGTGAAAACAGTCCCAATGAAAAACTGTTTTTT.